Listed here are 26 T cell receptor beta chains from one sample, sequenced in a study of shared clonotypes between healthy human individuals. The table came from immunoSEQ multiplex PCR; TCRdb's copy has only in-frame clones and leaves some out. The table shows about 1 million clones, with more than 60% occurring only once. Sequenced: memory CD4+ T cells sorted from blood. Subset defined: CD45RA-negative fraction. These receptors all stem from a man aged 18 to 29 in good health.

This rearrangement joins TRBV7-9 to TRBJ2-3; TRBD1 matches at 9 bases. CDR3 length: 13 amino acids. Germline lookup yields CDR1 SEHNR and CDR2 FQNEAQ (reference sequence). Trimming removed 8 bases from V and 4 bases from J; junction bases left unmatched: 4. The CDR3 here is CASGYRGPDTQYF. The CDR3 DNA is TGTGCCAGCGGATACAGGGGGCCAGATACGCAGTATTTT. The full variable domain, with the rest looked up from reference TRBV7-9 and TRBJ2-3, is DTGVSQNPRHKITKRGQNVTFRCDPISEHNRLYWYRQTLGQGPEFLTYFQNEAQLEKSRLLSDRFSAERPKGSFSTLEIQRTEQGDSAMYLCASGYRGPDTQYFGPGTRLTVL.

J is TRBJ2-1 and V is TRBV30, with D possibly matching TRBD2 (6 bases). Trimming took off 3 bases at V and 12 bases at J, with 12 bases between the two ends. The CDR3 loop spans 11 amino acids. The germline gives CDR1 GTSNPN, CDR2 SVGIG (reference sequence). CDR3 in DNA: TGTGCCTGGAGGGCCCGCGGGGTGCAGTTCTTC. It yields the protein CAWRARGVQFF.

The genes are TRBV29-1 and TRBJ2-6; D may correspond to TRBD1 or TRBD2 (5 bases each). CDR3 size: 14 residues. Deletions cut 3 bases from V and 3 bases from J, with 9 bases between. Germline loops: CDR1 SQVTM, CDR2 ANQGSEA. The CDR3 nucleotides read TGCAGCGTTGATGAGGGGATTGGGGCCAACGTCCTGACTTTC. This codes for CSVDEGIGANVLTF.

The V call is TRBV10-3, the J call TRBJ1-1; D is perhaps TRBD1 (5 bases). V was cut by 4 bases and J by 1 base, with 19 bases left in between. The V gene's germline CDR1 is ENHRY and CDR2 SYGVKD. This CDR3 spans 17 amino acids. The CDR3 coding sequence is TGTGCCATCAGTGGCGGTCCGGGGACGCAGGGGAACACTGAAGCTTTCTTT. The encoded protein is CAISGGPGTQGNTEAFF.

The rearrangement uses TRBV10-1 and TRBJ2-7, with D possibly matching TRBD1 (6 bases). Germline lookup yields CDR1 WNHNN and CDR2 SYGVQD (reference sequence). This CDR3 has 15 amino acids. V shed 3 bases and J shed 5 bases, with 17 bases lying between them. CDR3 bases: TGCGCCAGCAGTGATGGGACACGGTTGGGCAACGAGCAGTACTTC. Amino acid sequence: CASSDGTRLGNEQYF.

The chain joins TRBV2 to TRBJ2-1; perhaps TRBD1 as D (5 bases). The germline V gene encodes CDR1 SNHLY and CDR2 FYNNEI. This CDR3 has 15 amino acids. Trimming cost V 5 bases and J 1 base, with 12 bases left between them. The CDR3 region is CASSRTTESYNEQFF. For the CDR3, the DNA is TGTGCCAGCAGTAGGACAACGGAGTCCTACAATGAGCAGTTCTTC.

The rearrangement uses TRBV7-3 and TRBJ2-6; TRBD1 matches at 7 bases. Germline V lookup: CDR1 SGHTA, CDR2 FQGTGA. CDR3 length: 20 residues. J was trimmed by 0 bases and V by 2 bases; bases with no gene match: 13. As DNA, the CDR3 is TGTGCCAGCAGCTTAGAAGGCTGGGACAGTTTCCCCTCTGGGGCCAACGTCCTGACTTTC. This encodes CASSLEGWDSFPSGANVLTF.

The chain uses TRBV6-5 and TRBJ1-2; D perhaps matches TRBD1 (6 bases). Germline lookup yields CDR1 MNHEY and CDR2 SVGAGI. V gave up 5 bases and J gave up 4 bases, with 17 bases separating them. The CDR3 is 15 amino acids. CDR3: CASSTIQGGGYGYTF. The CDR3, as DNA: TGTGCCAGCAGTACCATACAGGGAGGAGGCTATGGCTACACCTTC.

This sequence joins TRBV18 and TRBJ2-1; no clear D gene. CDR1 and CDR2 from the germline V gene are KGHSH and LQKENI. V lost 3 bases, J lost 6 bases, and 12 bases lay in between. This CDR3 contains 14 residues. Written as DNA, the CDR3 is TGTGCCAGCTCACCTTACGGTAGCATCAATGAGCAGTTCTTC. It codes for CASSPYGSINEQFF.

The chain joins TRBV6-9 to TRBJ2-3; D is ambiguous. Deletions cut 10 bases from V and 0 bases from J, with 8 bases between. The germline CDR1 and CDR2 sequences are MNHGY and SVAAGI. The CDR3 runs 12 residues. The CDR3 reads CAIGRSTDTQYF. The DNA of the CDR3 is TGTGCCATAGGAAGGAGCACAGATACGCAGTATTTT.

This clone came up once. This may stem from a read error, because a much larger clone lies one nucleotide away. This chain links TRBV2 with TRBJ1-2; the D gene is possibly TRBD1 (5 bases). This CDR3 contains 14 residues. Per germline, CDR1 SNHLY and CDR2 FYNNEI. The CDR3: CASSVGVANYSYTF. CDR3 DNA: TGTGCCAGCAGTGTGGGGGTAGCTAACTATAGCTACACCTTC.

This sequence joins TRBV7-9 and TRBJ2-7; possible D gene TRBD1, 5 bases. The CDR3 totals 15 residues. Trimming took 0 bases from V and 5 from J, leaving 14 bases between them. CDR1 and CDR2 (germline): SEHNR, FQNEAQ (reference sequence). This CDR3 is CASSLALRGRDEQYF. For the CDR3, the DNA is TGTGCCAGCAGCTTAGCGCTTAGGGGTCGGGACGAGCAGTACTTC.

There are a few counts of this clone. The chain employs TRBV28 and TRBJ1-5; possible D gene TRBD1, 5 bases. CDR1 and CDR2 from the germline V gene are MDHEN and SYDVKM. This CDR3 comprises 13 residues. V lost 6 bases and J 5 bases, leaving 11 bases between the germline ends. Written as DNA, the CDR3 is TGTGCCAGCAGGGGGGGAGGCCATCAGCCCCAGCATTTT. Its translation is CASRGGGHQPQHF.

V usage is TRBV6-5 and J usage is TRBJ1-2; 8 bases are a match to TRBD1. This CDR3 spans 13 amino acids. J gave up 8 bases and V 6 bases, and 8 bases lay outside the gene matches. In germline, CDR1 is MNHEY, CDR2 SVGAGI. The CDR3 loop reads CASSRQGLNGYTF. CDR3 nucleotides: TGTGCCAGCAGCCGACAGGGGCTAAACGGCTACACCTTC.

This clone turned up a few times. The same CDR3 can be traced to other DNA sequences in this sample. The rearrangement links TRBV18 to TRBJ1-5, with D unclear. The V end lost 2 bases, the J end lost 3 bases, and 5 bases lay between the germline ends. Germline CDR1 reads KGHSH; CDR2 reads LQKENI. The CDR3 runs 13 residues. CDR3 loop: CASSPADNQPQHF. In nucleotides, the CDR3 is TGTGCCAGCTCACCAGCGGACAATCAGCCCCAGCATTTT.

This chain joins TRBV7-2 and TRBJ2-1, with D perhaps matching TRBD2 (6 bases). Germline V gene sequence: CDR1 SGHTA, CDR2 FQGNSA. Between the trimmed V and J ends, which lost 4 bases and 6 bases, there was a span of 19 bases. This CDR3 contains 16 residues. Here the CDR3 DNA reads TGTGCCAGCAGCTCCCTCGGGCTAGCGTCCGGCAATGAGCAGTTCTTC. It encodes CASSSLGLASGNEQFF.

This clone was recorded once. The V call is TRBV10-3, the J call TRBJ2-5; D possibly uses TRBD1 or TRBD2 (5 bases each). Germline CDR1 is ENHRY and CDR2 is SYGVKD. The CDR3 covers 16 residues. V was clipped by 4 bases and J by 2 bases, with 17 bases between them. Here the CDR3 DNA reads TGTGCCATCAGTGCGGCCTCGGGGCGGCAACAAGAGACCCAGTACTTC. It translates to CAISAASGRQQETQYF.

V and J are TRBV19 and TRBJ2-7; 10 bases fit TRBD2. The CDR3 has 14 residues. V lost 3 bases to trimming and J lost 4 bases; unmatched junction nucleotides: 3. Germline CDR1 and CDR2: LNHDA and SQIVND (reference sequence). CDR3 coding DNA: TGTGCCAGTAGTATCGGGACTAGCGTGTACGAGCAGTACTTC. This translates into CASSIGTSVYEQYF.

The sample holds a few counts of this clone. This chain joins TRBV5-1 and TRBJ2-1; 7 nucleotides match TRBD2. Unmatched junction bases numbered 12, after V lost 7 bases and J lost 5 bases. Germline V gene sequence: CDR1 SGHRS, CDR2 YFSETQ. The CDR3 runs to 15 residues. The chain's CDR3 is CASWLASGINNEQFF. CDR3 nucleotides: TGCGCCAGCTGGTTAGCGAGCGGGATAAACAATGAGCAGTTCTTC.

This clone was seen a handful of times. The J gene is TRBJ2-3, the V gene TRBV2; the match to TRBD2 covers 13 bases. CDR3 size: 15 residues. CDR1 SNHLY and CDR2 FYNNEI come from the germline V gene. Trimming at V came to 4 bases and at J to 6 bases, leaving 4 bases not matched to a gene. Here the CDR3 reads CASSGLAGGQDTQYF. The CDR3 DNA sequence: TGTGCCAGCAGTGGACTAGCGGGGGGCCAGGATACGCAGTATTTT.

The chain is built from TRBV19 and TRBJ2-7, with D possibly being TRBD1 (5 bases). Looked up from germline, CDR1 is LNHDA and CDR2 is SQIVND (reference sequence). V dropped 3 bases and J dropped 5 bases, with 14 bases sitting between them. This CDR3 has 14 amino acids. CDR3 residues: CASSIGQPPDEQYF. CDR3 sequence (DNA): TGTGCCAGTAGTATCGGACAACCCCCCGACGAGCAGTACTTC.

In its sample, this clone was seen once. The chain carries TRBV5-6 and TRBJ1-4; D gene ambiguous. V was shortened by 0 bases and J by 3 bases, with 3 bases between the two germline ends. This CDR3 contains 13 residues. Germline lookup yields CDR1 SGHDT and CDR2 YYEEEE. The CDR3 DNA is TGTGCCAGCAGCTTGGCTCCTAATGAAAAACTGTTTTTT. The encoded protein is CASSLAPNEKLFF.

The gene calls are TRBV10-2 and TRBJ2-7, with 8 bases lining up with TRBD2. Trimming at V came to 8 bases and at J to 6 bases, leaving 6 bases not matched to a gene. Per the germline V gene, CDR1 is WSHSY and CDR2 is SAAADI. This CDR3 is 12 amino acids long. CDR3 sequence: CASGGAGGEQYF. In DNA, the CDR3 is TGCGCCAGCGGGGGGGCGGGGGGCGAGCAGTACTTC.

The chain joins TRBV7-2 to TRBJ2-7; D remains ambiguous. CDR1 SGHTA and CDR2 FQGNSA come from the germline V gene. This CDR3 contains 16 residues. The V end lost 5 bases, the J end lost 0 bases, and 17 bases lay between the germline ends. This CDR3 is CASSKVGSLGSYEQYF. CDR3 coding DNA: TGTGCCAGCAGCAAAGTAGGGTCCCTCGGCTCCTACGAGCAGTACTTC.

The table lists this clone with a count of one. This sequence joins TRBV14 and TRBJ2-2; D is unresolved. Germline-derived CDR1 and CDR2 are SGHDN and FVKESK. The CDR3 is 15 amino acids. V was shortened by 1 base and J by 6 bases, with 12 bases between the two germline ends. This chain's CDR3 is CASSQGGWSSGELFF. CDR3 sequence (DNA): TGTGCCAGCAGCCAAGGGGGTTGGAGTTCCGGGGAGCTGTTTTTT.

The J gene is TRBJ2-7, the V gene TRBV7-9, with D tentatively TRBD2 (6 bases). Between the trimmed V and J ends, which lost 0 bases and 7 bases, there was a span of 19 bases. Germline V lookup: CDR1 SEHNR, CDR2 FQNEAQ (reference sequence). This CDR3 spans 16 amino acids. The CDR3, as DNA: TGTGCCAGCAGCTTAGCGGAGGGAGGCGGGCGTTCGGAGCAGTACTTC. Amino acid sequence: CASSLAEGGGRSEQYF.